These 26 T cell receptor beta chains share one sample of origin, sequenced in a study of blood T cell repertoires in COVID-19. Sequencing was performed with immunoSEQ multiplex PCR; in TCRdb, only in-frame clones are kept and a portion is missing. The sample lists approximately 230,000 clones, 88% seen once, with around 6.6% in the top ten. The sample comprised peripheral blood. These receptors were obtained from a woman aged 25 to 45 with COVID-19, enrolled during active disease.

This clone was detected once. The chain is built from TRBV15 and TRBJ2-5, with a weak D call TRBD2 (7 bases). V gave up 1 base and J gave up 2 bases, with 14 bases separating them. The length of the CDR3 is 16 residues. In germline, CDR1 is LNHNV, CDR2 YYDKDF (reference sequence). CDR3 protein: CATSRATGGIQETQYF. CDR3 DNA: TGTGCCACCAGCAGAGCCACGGGGGGCATACAAGAGACCCAGTACTTC.

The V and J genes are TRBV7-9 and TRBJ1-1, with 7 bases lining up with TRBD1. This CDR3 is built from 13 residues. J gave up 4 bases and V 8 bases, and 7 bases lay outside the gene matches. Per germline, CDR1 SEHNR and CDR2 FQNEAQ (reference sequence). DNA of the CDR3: TGTGCCAGCGGGACAGTTACTCGCACTGAAGCTTTCTTT. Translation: CASGTVTRTEAFF.

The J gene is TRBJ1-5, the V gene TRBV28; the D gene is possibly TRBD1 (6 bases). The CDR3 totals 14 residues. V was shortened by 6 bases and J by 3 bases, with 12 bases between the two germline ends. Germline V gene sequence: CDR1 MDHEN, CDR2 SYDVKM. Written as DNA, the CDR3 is TGTGCCAGCAGCCCCACAGGGTTCAATCAGCCCCAGCATTTT. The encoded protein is CASSPTGFNQPQHF.

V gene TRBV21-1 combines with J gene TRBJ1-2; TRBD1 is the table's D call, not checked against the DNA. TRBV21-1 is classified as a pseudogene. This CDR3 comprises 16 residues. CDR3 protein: CASSKVSAGGNYGYTF. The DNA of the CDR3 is TGTGCCAGCAGCAAAGTTTCTGCAGGGGGCAACTATGGCTACACCTTC.

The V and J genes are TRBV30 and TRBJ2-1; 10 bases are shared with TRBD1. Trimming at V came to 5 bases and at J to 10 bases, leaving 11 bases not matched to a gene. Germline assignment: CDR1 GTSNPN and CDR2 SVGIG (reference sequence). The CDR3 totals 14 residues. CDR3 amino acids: CAWSDRGPTGEQFF. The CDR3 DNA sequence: TGTGCCTGGTCAGACAGGGGGCCCACCGGGGAGCAGTTCTTC.

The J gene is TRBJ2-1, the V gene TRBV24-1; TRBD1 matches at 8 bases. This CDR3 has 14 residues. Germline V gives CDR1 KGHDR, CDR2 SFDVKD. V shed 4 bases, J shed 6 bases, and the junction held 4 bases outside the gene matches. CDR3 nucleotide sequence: TGTGCCACCAGTGACAGGGGGCGCGGCAATGAGCAGTTCTTC. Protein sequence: CATSDRGRGNEQFF.

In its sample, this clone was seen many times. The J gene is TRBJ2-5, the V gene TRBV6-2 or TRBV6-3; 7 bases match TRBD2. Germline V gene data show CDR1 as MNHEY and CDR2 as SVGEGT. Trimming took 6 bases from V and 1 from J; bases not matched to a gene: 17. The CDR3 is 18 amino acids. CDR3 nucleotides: TGTGCCAGCAGCAACCGAGCCGGTCTAGCGGCCCTCCAAGAGACCCAGTACTTC. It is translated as CASSNRAGLAALQETQYF.

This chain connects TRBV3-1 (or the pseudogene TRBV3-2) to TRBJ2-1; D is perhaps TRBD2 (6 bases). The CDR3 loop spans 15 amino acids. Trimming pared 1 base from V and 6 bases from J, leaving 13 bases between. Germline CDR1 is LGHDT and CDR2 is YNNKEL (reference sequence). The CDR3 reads CASSQGHRLVNEQFF. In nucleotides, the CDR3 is TGTGCCAGCAGCCAAGGGCATAGACTAGTCAATGAGCAGTTCTTC.

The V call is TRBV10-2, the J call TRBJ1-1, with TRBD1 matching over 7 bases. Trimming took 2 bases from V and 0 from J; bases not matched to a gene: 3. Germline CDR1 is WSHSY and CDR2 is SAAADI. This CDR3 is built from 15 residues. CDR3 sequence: CASSEMGQMNTEAFF. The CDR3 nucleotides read TGCGCCAGCAGTGAGATGGGACAGATGAACACTGAAGCTTTCTTT.

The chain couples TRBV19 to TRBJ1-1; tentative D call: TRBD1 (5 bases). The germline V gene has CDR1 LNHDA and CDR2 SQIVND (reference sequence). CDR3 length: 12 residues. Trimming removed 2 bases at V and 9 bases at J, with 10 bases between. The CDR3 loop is CASSIFRDKAFF. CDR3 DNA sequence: TGTGCCAGTAGTATATTCAGGGATAAAGCTTTCTTT.

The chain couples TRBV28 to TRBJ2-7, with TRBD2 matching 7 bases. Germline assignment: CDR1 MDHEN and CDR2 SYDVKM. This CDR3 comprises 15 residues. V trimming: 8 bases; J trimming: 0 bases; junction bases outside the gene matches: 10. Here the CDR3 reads CASSRSGASSYEQYF. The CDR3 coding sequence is TGTGCCAGCTCAAGGAGCGGGGCGAGCTCCTACGAGCAGTACTTC.

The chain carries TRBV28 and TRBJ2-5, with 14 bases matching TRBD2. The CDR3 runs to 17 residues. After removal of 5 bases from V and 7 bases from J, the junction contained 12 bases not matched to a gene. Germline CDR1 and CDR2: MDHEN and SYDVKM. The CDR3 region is CASSPVKTSGGVGTQYF. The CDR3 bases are TGTGCCAGCAGTCCCGTCAAGACTAGCGGGGGGGTGGGGACCCAGTACTTC.

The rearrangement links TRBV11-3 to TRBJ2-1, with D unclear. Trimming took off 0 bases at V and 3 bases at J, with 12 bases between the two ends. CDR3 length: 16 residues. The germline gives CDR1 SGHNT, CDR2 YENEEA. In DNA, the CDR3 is TGTGCCAGCAGCTTAGATGGCGAGCGTGGCTACAATGAGCAGTTCTTC. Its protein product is CASSLDGERGYNEQFF.

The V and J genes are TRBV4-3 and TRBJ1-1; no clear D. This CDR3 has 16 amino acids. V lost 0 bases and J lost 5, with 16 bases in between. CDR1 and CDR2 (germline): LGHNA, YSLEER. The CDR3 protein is CASSQDVAPGRTEAFF. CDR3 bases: TGCGCCAGCAGCCAAGATGTTGCCCCTGGGAGGACTGAAGCTTTCTTT.

In DNA form, the CDR3 reads TGTGCCAGCTCACCCAGGGACTCCACCGGGGAGCTGTTTTTT. This sequence encodes CASSPRDSTGELFF. The chain recombines TRBV18 with TRBJ2-2, with D possibly TRBD2 on 6 matching bases. Germline loops: CDR1 KGHSH, CDR2 LQKENI. V lost 3 bases, J lost 4 bases, and 9 bases lay in between. This CDR3 has 14 amino acids.

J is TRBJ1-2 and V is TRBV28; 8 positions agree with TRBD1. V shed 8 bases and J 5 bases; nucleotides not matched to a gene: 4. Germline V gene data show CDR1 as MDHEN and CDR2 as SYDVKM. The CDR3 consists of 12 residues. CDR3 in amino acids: CASGQGHYGYTF. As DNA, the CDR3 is TGTGCCAGCGGACAGGGCCATTATGGCTACACCTTC.

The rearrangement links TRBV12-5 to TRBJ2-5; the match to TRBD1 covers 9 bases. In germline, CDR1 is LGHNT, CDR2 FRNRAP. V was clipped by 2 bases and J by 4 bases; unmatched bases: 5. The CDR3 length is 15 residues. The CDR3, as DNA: TGTGCTAGTGGTTTGACCACAGGGGGCCGAGAGACCCAGTACTTC. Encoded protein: CASGLTTGGRETQYF.

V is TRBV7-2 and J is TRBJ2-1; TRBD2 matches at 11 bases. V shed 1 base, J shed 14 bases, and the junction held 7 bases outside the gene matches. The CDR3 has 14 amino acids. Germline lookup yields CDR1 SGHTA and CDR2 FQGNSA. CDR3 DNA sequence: TGTGCCAGCAGCTTAGGATTAGCGGGAGGGCAAGAGTTCTTC. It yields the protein CASSLGLAGGQEFF. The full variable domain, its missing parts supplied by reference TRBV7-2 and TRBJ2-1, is GAGVSQSPSNKVTEKGKDVELRCDPISGHTALYWYRQSLGQGLEFLIYFQGNSAPDKSGLPSDRFSAERTGGSVSTLTIQRTQQEDSAVYLCASSLGLAGGQEFFGPGTRLTVL.

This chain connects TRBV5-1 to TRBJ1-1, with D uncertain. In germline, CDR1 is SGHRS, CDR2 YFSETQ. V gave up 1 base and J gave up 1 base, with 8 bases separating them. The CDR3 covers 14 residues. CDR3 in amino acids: CASSLKSPNTEAFF. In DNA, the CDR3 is TGCGCCAGCAGCTTGAAGAGCCCGAACACTGAAGCTTTCTTT.

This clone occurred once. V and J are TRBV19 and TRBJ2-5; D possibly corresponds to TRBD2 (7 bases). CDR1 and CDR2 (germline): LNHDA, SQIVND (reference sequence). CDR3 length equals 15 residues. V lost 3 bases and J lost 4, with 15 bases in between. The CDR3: CASSIWGGLAETQYF. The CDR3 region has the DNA TGTGCCAGTAGTATCTGGGGGGGGCTGGCAGAGACCCAGTACTTC.

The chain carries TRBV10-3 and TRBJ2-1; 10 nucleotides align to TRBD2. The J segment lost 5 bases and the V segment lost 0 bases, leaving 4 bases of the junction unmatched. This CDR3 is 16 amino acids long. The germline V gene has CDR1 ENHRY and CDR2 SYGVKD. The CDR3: CAISESRLAGDNEQFF. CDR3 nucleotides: TGTGCCATCAGTGAGTCGAGGCTAGCGGGGGACAATGAGCAGTTCTTC.

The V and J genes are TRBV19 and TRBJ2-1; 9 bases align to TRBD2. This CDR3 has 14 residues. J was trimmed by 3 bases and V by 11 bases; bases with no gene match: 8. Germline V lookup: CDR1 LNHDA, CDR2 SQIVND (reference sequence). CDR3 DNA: TGTGCCGCAGGGTTAGCGGGGGTCTACAATGAGCAGTTCTTC. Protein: CAAGLAGVYNEQFF. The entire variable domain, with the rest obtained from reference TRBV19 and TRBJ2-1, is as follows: DGGITQSPKYLFRKEGQNVTLSCEQNLNHDAMYWYRQDPGQGLRLIYYSQIVNDFQKGDIAEGYSVSREKKESFPLTVTSAQKNPTAFYLCAAGLAGVYNEQFFGPGTRLTVL.

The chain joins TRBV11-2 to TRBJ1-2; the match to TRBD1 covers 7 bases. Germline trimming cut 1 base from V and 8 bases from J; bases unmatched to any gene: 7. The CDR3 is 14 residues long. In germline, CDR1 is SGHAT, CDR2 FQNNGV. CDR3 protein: CASSLVEGAAGYTF. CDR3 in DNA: TGTGCCAGCAGCTTAGTTGAGGGGGCCGCGGGCTACACCTTC.

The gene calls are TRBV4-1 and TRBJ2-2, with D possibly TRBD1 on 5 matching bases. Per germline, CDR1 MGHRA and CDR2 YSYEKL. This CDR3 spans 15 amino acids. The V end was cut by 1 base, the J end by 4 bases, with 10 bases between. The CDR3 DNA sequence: TGCGCCAGCAGCCAAGCCCAGGGTGGCACCGGGGAGCTGTTTTTT. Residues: CASSQAQGGTGELFF.

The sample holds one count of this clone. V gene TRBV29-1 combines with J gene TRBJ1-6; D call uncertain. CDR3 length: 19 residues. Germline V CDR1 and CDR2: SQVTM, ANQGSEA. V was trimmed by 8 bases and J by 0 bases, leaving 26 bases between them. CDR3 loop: CSPLPREDRTSSYNSPLHF. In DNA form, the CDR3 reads TGCAGCCCCCTTCCGAGGGAGGACCGGACGAGCTCCTATAATTCACCCCTCCACTTT. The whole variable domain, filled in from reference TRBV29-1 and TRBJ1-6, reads SAVISQKPSRDICQRGTSLTIQCQVDSQVTMMFWYRQQPGQSLTLIATANQGSEATYESGFVIDKFPISRPNLTFSTLTVSNMSPEDSSIYLCSPLPREDRTSSYNSPLHFGNGTRLTVT.

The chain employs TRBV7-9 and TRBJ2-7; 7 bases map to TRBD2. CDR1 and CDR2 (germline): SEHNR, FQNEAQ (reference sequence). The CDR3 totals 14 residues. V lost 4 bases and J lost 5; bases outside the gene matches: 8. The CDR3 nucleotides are TGTGCCAGCAGCTCCCCCACGGGGACTAACGAGCAGTACTTC. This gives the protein CASSSPTGTNEQYF.